The 4 T cell receptor beta chains listed next were all sequenced from one sample in a study of T cell responses to AZD1222 COVID-19 vaccine. Produced via immunoSEQ multiplex PCR; TCRdb's table is partial and in-frame only. This table has over 150,000 clones, 88% appearing once. Material: peripheral blood, obtained on day 0 of AZD1222 vaccination. These TCRs come from an adult in good health.

This clone was counted only a few times. The V gene is TRBV7-2, the J gene TRBJ1-5; D uncertain. Germline assignment: CDR1 SGHTA and CDR2 FQGNSA. The CDR3 loop spans 16 amino acids. V shed 1 base and J shed 2 bases, with 12 bases lying between them. DNA of the CDR3: TGTGCCAGCAGCTTAGGATCCTCGAGAGGCAATCAGCCCCAGCATTTT. Protein: CASSLGSSRGNQPQHF.

CDR3 in amino acids: CASSLEQGNSPLHF. The CDR3 DNA sequence: TGTGCCAGCAGCTTGGAACAGGGAAATTCACCCCTCCACTTT. The J gene is TRBJ1-6, the V gene TRBV5-4; TRBD1 is a possible D gene (6 bases). V gave up 0 bases and J gave up 7 bases, with 8 bases separating them. The CDR3 runs 14 residues. Germline CDR1 reads SGHNT; CDR2 reads YYREEE (reference sequence). Full variable domain (remainder filled in from reference TRBV5-4 and TRBJ1-6): ETGVTQSPTHLIKTRGQQVTLRCSSQSGHNTVSWYQQALGQGPQFIFQYYREEENGRGNFPPRFSGLQFPNYSSELNVNALELDDSALYLCASSLEQGNSPLHFGNGTRLTVT.

This sequence joins TRBV5-4 and TRBJ2-1; 13 positions agree with TRBD2. CDR3 length: 15 amino acids. Germline V gene sequence: CDR1 SGHNT, CDR2 YYREEE (reference sequence). J was trimmed by 7 bases and V by 4 bases; bases with no gene match: 5. The CDR3, as DNA: TGTGCCAGCAGCATGACTAGCGGGGGGTTTAATGAGCAGTTCTTC. Protein product: CASSMTSGGFNEQFF.

V and J are TRBV5-1 and TRBJ2-7, with D maybe TRBD1 (6 bases). The length of the CDR3 is 14 residues. CDR1 and CDR2 (germline): SGHRS, YFSETQ. The V and J ends lost 4 bases and 3 bases respectively, with 14 bases between them. CDR3 sequence (DNA): TGCGCCAGCAGCCAATCCGGACAGAACTACGAGCAGTACTTC. Residues: CASSQSGQNYEQYF. Full variable domain (missing parts from reference TRBV5-1 and TRBJ2-7): KAGVTQTPRYLIKTRGQQVTLSCSPISGHRSVSWYQQTPGQGLQFLFEYFSETQRNKGNFPGRFSGRQFSNSRSEMNVSTLELGDSALYLCASSQSGQNYEQYFGPGTRLTVT.